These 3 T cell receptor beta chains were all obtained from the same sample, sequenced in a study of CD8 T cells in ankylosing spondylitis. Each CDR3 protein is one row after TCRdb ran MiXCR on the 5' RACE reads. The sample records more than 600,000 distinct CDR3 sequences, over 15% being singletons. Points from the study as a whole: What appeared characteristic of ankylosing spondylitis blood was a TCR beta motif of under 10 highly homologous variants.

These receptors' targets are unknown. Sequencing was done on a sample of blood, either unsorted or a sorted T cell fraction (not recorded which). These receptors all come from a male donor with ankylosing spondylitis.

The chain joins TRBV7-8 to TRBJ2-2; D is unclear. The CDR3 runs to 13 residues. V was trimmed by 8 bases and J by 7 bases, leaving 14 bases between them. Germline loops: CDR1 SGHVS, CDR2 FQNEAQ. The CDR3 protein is CASALLEVGELFF. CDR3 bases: TGTGCCAGCGCGCTGCTAGAGGTCGGGGAGCTGTTTTTT.

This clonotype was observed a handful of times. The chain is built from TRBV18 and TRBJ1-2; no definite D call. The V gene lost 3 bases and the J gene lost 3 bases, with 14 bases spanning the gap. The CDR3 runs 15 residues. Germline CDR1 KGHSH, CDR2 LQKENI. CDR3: CASSPTPSGDYGYTF. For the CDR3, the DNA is TGTGCCAGCTCACCTACACCCTCTGGGGACTATGGCTACACCTTC.

CDR3 in amino acids: CASNIESSTDTQYF. The CDR3 coding sequence is TGCGCCAGCAATATCGAGTCTAGCACAGATACGCAGTATTTT. This chain uses TRBV5-1 with TRBJ2-3; D is unresolved. Trimming removed 6 bases at V and 0 bases at J, with 11 bases between. The germline V gene encodes CDR1 SGHRS and CDR2 YFSETQ. CDR3 length equals 14 residues. The complete variable domain, with remaining parts taken from reference TRBV5-1 and TRBJ2-3, reads KAGVTQTPRYLIKTRGQQVTLSCSPISGHRSVSWYQQTPGQGLQFLFEYFSETQRNKGNFPGRFSGRQFSNSRSEMNVSTLELGDSALYLCASNIESSTDTQYFGPGTRLTVL.